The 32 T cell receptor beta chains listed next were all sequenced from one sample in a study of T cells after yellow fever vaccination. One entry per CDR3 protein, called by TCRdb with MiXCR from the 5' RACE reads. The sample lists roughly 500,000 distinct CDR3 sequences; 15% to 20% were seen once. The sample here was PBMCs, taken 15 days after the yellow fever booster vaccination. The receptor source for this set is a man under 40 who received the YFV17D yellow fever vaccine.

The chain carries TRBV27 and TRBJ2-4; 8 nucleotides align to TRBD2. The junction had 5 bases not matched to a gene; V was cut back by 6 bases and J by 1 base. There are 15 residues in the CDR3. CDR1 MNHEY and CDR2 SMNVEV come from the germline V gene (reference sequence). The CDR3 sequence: CASSNSGVAKNIQYF. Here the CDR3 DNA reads TGTGCCAGCAGCAATAGCGGGGTTGCCAAAAACATTCAGTACTTC.

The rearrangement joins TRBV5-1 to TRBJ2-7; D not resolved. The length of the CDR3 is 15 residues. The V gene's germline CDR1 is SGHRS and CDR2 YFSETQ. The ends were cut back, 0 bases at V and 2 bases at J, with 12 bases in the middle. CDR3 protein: CASSLGPDTTYEQYF. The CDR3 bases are TGCGCCAGCAGCTTGGGCCCAGACACGACCTACGAGCAGTACTTC.

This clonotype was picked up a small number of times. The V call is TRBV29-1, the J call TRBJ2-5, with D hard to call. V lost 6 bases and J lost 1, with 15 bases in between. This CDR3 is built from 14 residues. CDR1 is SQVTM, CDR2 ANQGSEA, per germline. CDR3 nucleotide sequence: TGCAGCGTGAGTCGGAGCGACGTCCAAGAGACCCAGTACTTC. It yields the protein CSVSRSDVQETQYF. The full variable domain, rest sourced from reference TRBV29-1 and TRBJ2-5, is SAVISQKPSRDICQRGTSLTIQCQVDSQVTMMFWYRQQPGQSLTLIATANQGSEATYESGFVIDKFPISRPNLTFSTLTVSNMSPEDSSIYLCSVSRSDVQETQYFGPGTRLLVL.

CDR3 region: CASSLQTDLLAKNIQYF. The CDR3 DNA reads as TGTGCCAGCTCACTTCAGACTGATCTACTAGCCAAAAACATTCAGTACTTC. J is TRBJ2-4 and V is TRBV18; D unresolved. The length of the CDR3 is 17 residues. V lost 4 bases and J 0 bases, leaving 16 bases between the germline ends. The germline gives CDR1 KGHSH, CDR2 LQKENI.

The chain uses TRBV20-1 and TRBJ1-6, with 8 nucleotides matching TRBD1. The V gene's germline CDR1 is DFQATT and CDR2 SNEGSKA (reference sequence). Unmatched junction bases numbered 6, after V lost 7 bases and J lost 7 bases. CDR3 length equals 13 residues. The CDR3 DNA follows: TGCAGTGTCTCCGGGACAGGAAATTCACCCCTCCACTTT. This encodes CSVSGTGNSPLHF.

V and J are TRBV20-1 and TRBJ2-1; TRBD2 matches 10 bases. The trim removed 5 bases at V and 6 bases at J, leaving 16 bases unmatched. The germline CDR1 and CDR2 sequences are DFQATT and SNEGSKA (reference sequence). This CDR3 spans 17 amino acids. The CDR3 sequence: CSAPDSGRTRFINEQFF. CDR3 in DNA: TGCAGTGCTCCGGATAGCGGGAGGACCCGTTTTATCAATGAGCAGTTCTTC.

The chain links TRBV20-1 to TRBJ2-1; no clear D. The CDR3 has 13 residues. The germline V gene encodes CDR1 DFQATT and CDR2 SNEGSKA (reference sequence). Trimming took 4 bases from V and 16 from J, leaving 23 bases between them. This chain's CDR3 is CSATLPPTLSVFF. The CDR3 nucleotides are TGCAGTGCTACCCTTCCTCCGACTCTCTCCGTTTTCTTC.

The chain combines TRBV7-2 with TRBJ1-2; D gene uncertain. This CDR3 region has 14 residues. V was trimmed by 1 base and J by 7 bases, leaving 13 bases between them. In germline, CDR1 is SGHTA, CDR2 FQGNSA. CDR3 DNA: TGTGCCAGCAGCTTAGGGACGGTTGGTGCTGGCTACACCTTC. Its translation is CASSLGTVGAGYTF.

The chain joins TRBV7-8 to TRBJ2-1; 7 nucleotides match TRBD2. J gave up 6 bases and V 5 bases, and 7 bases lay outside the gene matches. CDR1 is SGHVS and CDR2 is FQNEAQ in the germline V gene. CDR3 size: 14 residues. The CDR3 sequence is CASSAPSSGNEQFF. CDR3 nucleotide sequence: TGTGCCAGCAGCGCACCATCTAGCGGCAATGAGCAGTTCTTC. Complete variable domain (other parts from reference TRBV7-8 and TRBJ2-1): GAGVSQSPRYKVAKRGQDVALRCDPISGHVSLFWYQQALGQGPEFLTYFQNEAQLDKSGLPSDRFFAERPEGSVSTLKIQRTQQEDSAVYLCASSAPSSGNEQFFGPGTRLTVL.

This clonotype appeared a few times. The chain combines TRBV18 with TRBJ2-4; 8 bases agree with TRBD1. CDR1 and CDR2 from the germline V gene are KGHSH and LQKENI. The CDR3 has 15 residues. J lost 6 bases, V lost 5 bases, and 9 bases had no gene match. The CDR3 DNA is TGTGCCAGCTCAGGGGAGGACAGGGCGAGAAACATTCAGTACTTC. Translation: CASSGEDRARNIQYF. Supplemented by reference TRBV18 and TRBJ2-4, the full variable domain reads NAGVMQNPRHLVRRRGQEARLRCSPMKGHSHVYWYRQLPEEGLKFMVYLQKENIIDESGMPKERFSAEFPKEGPSILRIQQVVRGDSAAYFCASSGEDRARNIQYFGAGTRLSVL.

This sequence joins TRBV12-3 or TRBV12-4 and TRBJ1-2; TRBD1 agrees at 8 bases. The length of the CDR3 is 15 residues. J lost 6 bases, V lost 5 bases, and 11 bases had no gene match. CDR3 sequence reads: CASSGLGQEGDGYTF. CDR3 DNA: TGTGCCAGCAGTGGCTTGGGACAGGAGGGGGATGGCTACACCTTC.

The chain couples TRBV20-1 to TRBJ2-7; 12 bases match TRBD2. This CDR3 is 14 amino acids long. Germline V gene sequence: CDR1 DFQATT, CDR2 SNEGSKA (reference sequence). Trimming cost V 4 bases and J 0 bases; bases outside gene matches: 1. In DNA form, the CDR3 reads TGCAGTGCTACTAGCGGGAGGGTCTCCTACGAGCAGTACTTC. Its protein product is CSATSGRVSYEQYF.

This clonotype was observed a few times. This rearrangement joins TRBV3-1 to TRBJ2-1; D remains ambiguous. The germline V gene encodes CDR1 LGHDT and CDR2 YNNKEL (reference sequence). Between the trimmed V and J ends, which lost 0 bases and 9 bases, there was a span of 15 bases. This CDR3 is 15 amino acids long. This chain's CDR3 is CASSQEGRPPGEQFF. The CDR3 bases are TGTGCCAGCAGCCAAGAAGGACGGCCGCCGGGTGAGCAGTTCTTC.

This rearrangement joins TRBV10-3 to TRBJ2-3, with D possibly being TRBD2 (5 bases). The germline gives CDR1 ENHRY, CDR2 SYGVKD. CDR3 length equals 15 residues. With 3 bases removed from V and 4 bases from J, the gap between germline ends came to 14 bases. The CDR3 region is CAISDRDYRADTQYF. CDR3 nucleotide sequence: TGTGCCATCAGTGACCGAGACTACCGGGCAGATACGCAGTATTTT.

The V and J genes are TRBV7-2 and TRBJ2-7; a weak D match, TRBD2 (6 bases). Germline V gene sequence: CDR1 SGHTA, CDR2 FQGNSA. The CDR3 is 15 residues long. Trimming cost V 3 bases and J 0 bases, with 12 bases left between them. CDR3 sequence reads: CASSFGSGASYEQYF. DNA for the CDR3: TGTGCCAGCAGCTTCGGGAGTGGGGCCTCCTACGAGCAGTACTTC.

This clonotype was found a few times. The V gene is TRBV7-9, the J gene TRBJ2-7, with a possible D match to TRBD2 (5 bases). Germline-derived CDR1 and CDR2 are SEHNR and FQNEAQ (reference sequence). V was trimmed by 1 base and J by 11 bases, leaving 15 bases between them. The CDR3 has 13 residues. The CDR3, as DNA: TGTGCCAGCAGCTTAGTTTCGGGAAGTGAGGAGTACTTC. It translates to CASSLVSGSEEYF.

DNA for the CDR3: TGTGCCAGCAGCCGGGACACCTACACCGGGGAGCTGTTTTTT. As protein: CASSRDTYTGELFF. The rearrangement uses TRBV14 and TRBJ2-2, with TRBD1 as a possible D gene (6 bases). The V end lost 4 bases, the J end lost 3 bases, and 9 bases lay between the germline ends. The germline V gene has CDR1 SGHDN and CDR2 FVKESK. The CDR3 contains 14 residues. Filled out from reference TRBV14 and TRBJ2-2, the complete variable domain reads EAGVTQFPSHSVIEKGQTVTLRCDPISGHDNLYWYRRVMGKEIKFLLHFVKESKQDESGMPNNRFLAERTGGTYSTLKVQPAELEDSGVYFCASSRDTYTGELFFGEGSRLTVL.

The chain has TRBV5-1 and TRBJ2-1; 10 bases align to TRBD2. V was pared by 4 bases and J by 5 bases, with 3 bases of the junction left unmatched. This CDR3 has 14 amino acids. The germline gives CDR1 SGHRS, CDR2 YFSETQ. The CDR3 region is CASSRTSGNNEQFF. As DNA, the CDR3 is TGCGCCAGCAGCCGGACTAGCGGCAACAATGAGCAGTTCTTC. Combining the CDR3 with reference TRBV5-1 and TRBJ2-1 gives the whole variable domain KAGVTQTPRYLIKTRGQQVTLSCSPISGHRSVSWYQQTPGQGLQFLFEYFSETQRNKGNFPGRFSGRQFSNSRSEMNVSTLELGDSALYLCASSRTSGNNEQFFGPGTRLTVL.

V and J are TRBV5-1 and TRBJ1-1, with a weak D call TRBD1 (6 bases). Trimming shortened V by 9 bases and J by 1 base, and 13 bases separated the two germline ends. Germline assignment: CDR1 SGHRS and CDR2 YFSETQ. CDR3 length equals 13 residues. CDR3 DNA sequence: TGCGCCAATCACGAGGGGGGGAACACTGAAGCTTTCTTT. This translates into CANHEGGNTEAFF.

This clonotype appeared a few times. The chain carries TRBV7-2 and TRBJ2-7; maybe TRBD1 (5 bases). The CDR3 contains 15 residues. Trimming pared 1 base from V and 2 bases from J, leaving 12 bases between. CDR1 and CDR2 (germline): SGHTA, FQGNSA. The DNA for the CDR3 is TGTGCCAGCAGCTTAGGGCCAGGGCAAACCTACGAGCAGTACTTC. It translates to CASSLGPGQTYEQYF.

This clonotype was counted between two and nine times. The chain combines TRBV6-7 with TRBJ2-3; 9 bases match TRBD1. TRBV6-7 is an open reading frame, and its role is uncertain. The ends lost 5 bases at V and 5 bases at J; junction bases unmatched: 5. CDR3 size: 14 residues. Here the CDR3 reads CASSADRGQDTQYF. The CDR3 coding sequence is TGTGCCAGCAGTGCGGACAGGGGACAAGATACGCAGTATTTT.

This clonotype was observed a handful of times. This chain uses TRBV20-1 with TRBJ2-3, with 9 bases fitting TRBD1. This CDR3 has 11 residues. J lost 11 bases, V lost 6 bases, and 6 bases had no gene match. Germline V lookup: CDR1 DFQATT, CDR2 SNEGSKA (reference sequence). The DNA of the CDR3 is TGCAGTGCAAGCACAGGGGGCAAGCAGTATTTT. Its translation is CSASTGGKQYF.

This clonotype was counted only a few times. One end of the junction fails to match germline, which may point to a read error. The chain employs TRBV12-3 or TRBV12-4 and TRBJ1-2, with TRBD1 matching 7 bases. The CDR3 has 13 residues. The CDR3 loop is CASNLQGSYGYTF. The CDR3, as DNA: TGTGCCAGCAATTTACAGGGGAGCTATGGCTACACCTTC.

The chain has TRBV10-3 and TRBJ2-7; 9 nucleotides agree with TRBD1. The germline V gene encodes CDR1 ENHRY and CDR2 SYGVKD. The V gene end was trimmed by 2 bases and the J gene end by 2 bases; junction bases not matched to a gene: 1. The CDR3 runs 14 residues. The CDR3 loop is CAISERQGAYEQYF. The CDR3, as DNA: TGTGCCATCAGTGAGAGACAGGGGGCCTACGAGCAGTACTTC.

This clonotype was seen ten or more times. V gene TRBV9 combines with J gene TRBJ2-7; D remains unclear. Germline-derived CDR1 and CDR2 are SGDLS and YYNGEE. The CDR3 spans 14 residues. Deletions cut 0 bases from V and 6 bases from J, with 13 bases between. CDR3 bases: TGTGCCAGCAGCGTAGGGCGACCGGGCTCCGAGCAGTACTTC. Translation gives CASSVGRPGSEQYF.

The CDR3 region has the DNA TGTGCCAGCAGCCAAGATCCTGGGCGGTCCTACGAGCAGTACTTC. This codes for CASSQDPGRSYEQYF. The chain employs TRBV14 and TRBJ2-7; D is ambiguous. Trimming pared 0 bases from V and 1 base from J, leaving 10 bases between. The V gene's germline CDR1 is SGHDN and CDR2 FVKESK. CDR3 length: 15 residues.

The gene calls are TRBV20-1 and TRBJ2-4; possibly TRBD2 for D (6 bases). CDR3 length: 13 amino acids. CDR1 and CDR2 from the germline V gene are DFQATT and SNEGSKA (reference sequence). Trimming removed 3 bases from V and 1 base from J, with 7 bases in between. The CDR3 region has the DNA TGCAGTGCTAGTGCGGGGGCCAAAAACATTCAGTACTTC. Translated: CSASAGAKNIQYF.

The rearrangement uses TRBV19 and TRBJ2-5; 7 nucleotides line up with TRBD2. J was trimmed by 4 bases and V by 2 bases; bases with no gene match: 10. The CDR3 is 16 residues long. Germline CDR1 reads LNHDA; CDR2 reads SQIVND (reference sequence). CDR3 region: CASSISPGRGGETQYF. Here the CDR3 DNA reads TGTGCCAGTAGTATATCCCCGGGGAGGGGTGGAGAGACCCAGTACTTC.

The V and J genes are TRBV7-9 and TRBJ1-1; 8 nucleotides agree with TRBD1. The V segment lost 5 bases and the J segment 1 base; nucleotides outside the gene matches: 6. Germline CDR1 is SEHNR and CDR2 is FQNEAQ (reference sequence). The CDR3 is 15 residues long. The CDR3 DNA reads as TGTGCCAGCAGCCCCTGGACAGGGAGGAACACTGAAGCTTTCTTT. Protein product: CASSPWTGRNTEAFF.

The CDR3 here is CAISEAGEDEQYF. The CDR3 DNA reads as TGTGCCATCAGTGAAGCGGGAGAGGACGAGCAGTACTTC. The V call is TRBV10-3, the J call TRBJ2-7; TRBD2 aligns across 8 bases. This CDR3 region has 13 residues. V was clipped by 3 bases and J by 5 bases; unmatched bases: 3. Germline-derived CDR1 and CDR2 are ENHRY and SYGVKD.

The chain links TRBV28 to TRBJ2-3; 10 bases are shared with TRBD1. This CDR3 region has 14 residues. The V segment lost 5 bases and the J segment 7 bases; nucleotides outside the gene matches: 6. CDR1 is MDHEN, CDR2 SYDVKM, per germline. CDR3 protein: CASSLGQGSNTQYF. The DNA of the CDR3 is TGTGCCAGCAGTCTGGGACAGGGGTCAAATACGCAGTATTTT. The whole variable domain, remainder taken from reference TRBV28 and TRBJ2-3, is DVKVTQSSRYLVKRTGEKVFLECVQDMDHENMFWYRQDPGLGLRLIYFSYDVKMKEKGDIPEGYSVSREKKERFSLILESASTNQTSMYLCASSLGQGSNTQYFGPGTRLTVL.

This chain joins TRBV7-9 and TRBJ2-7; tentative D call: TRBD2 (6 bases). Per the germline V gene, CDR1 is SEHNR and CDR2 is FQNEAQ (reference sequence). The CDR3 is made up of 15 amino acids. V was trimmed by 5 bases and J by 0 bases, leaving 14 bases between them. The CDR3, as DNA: TGTGCCAGCAGCGACTTGCGGGGTTCCTCCTACGAGCAGTACTTC. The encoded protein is CASSDLRGSSYEQYF. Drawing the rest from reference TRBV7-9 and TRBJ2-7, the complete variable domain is DTGVSQNPRHKITKRGQNVTFRCDPISEHNRLYWYRQTLGQGPEFLTYFQNEAQLEKSRLLSDRFSAERPKGSFSTLEIQRTEQGDSAMYLCASSDLRGSSYEQYFGPGTRLTVT.